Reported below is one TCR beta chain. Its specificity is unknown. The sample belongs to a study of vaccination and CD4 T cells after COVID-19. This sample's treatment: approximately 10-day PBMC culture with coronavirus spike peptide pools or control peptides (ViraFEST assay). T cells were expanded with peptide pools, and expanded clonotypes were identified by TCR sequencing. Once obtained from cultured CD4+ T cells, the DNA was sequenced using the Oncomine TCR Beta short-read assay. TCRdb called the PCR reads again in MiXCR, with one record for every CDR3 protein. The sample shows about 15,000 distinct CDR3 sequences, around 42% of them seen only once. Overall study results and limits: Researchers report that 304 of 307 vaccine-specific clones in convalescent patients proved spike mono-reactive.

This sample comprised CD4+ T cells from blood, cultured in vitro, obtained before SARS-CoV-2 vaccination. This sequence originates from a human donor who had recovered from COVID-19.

The CDR3 sequence: CASSQGVSYEQYF. The CDR3 region has the DNA TGTGCCAGCAGCCAGGGGGTCTCCTACGAGCAGTACTTC. V gene TRBV7-2 combines with J gene TRBJ2-7, with 7 bases fitting TRBD1. In germline, CDR1 is SGHTA, CDR2 FQGNSA. With 5 bases clipped from V and 0 bases from J, the junction kept 1 base outside the gene matches. The CDR3 sequence is 13 residues long. Variable domain in full (rest from reference TRBV7-2 and TRBJ2-7): GAGVSQSPSNKVTEKGKDVELRCDPISGHTALYWYRQSLGQGLEFLIYFQGNSAPDKSGLPSDRFSAERTGGSVSTLTIQRTQQEDSAVYLCASSQGVSYEQYFGPGTRLTVT.